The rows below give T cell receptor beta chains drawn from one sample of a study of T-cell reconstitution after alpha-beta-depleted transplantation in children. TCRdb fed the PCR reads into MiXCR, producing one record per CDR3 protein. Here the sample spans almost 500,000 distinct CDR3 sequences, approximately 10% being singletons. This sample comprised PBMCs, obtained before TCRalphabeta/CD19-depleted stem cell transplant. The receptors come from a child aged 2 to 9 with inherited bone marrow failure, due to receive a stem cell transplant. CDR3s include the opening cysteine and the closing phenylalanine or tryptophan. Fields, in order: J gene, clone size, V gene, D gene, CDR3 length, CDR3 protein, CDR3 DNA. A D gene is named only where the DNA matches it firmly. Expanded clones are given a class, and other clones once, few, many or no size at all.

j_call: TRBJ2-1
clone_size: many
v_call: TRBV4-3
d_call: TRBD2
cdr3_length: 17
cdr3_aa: CASSQDLLREDYNEQFF
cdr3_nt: TGCGCCAGCAGCCAAGATCTATTGCGGGAGGACTACAATGAGCAGTTCTTC

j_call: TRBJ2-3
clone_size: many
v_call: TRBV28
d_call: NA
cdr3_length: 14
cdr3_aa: CASSADSLTDTQYF
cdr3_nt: TGTGCCAGCAGTGCAGATTCCCTCACAGATACGCAGTATTTT

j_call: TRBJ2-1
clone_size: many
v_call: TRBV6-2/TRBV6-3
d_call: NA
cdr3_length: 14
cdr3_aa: CASSLGPSPPRQFF
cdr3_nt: TGTGCCAGCAGTTTAGGCCCTTCGCCCCCGAGGCAGTTCTTC

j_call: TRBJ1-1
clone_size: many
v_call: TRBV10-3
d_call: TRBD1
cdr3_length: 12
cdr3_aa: CATTGMNTEAFF
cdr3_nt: TGTGCCACGACAGGGATGAACACTGAAGCTTTCTTT

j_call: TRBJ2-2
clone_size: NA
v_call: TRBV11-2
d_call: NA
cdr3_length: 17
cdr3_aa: CASSPRVGGHDTGELFF
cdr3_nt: TGTGCCAGCAGCCCCCGGGTCGGGGGGCATGACACCGGGGAGCTGTTTTTT

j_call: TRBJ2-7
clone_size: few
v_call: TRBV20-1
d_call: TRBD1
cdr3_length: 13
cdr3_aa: CSAIRDRGYEQYF
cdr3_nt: TGCAGTGCTATCCGGGACAGGGGTTACGAGCAGTACTTC

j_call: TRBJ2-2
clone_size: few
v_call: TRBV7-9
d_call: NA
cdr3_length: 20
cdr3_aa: CASSSRGLASGKLYTGELFF
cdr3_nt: TGTGCCAGCAGCTCGAGGGGGCTAGCGAGCGGGAAACTTTACACCGGGGAGCTGTTTTTT

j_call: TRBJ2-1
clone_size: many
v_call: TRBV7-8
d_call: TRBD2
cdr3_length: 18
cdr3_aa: CASSNPLRREGSYNEQFF
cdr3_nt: TGTGCCAGCAGCAATCCTCTTCGGCGGGAGGGCTCCTACAATGAGCAGTTCTTC

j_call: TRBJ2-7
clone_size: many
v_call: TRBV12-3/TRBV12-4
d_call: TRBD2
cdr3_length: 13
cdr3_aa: CASSEGLAGEQYF
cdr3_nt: TGTGCCAGCAGTGAGGGACTAGCTGGGGAGCAGTACTTC

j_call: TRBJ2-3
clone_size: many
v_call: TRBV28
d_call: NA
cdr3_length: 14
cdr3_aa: CASSRYGAPDTQYF
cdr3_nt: TGTGCCAGCAGTCGATACGGGGCGCCAGATACGCAGTATTTT

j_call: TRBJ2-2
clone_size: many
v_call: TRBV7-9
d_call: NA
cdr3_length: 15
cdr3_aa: CASSLVMRRTGELFF
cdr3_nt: TGTGCCAGCAGCTTAGTTATGCGTCGAACCGGGGAGCTGTTTTTT

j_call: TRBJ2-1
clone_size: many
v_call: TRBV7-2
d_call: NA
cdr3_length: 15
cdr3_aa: CASSLWRTPYNEQFF
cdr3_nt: TGTGCCAGCAGCTTATGGCGGACTCCCTACAATGAGCAGTTCTTC

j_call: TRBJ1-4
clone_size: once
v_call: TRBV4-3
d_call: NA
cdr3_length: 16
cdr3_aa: CASSQTLGGLHEKLFF
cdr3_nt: TGCGCCAGCAGCCAAACCCTAGGAGGACTACATGAAAAACTGTTTTTT

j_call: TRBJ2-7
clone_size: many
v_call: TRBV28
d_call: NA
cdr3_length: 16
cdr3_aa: CASSSLGLILPYEQYF
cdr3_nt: TGTGCCAGCAGTTCCCTAGGACTGATACTACCCTACGAGCAGTACTTC

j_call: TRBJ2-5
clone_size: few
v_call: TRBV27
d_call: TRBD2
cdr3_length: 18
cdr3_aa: CASSGPLAGDGPQETQYF
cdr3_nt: TGTGCCAGCAGTGGGCCACTAGCGGGAGATGGTCCCCAAGAGACCCAGTACTTC

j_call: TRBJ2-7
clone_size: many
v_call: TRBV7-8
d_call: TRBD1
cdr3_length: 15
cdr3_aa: CASSWDREISYEQYF
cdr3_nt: TGTGCCAGCAGCTGGGACAGGGAGATATCCTACGAGCAGTACTTC

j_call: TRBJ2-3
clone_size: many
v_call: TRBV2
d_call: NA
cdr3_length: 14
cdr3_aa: CASSYGTAQNTQYF
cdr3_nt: TGTGCCAGCAGCTATGGGACGGCCCAAAATACGCAGTATTTT

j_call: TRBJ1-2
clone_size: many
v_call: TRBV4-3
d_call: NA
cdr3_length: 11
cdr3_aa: CASSLGWGYTF
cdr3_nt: TGCGCCAGCAGCCTAGGTTGGGGCTACACCTTC

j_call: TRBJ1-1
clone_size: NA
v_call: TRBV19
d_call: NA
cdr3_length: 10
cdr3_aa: CASGWKGAFF
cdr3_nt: TGTGCCAGCGGGTGGAAAGGAGCTTTCTTT

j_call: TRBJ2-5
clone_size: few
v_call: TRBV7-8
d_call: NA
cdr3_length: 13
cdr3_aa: CASSLLGLETQYF
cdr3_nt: TGTGCCAGCAGCTTACTCGGGTTGGAGACCCAGTACTTC

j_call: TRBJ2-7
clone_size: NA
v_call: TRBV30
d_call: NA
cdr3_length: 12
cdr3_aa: CALDGDSYEQYF
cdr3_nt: TGTGCCTTGGACGGTGACTCCTACGAGCAGTACTTC

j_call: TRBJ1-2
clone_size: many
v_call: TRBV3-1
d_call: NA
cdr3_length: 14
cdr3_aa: CASSQGRSDYGYTF
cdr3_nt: TGTGCCAGCAGCCAAGGACGGTCCGACTATGGCTACACCTTC

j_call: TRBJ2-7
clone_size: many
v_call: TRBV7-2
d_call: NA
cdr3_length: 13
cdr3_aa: CASSFFRGDEQYF
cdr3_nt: TGTGCCAGCAGCTTTTTCAGGGGCGATGAGCAGTACTTC

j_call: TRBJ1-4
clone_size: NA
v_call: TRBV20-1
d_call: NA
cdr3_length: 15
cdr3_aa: CSASVEGQGNEKLFF
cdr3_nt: TGCAGTGCTAGTGTTGAGGGGCAGGGGAATGAAAAACTGTTTTTT

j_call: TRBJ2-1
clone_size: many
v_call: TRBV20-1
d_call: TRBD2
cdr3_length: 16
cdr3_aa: CSARTSGRGLGNEQFF
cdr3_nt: TGCAGTGCTAGGACTAGCGGGAGAGGTCTGGGAAATGAGCAGTTCTTC

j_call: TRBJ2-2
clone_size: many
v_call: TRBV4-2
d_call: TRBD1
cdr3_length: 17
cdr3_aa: CASSQVKGQGNTGELFF
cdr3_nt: TGTGCCAGCAGCCAAGTAAAGGGACAGGGGAACACCGGGGAGCTGTTTTTT

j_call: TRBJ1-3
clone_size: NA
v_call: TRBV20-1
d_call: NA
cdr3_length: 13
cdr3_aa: CSALETAVNAIYF
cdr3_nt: TGCAGTGCGCTCGAGACAGCCGTAAACGCCATATATTTT

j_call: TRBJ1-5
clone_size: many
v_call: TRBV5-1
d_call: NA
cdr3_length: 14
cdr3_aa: CASSLGEMGQPQHF
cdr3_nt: TGCGCCAGCAGCTTGGGTGAGATGGGCCAGCCCCAGCATTTT

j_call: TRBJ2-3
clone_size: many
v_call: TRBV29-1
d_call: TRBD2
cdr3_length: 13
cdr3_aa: CSALAGLTDTQYF
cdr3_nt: TGCAGCGCTTTAGCGGGGCTCACAGATACGCAGTATTTT

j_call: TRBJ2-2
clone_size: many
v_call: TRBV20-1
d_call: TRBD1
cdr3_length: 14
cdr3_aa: CSARGTGRSGELFF
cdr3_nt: TGCAGTGCTAGGGGGACAGGTCGGTCCGGGGAGCTGTTTTTT

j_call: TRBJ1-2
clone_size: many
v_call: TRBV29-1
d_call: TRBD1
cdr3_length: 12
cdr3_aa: CSVGQGLDGYTF
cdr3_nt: TGCAGCGTTGGACAGGGTCTCGATGGCTACACCTTC

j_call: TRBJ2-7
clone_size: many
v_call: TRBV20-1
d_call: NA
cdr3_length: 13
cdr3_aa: CSARHGGSYEQYF
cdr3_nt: TGCAGTGCCCGACACGGGGGTAGCTACGAGCAGTACTTC

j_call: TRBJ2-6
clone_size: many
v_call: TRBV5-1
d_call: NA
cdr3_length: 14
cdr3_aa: CASSLGGPGNVLTF
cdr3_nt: TGCGCCAGCAGCTTGGGAGGGCCAGGCAACGTCCTGACTTTC

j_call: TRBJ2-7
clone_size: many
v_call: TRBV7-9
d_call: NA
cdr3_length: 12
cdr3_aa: CASSQTVYEQYF
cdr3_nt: TGTGCCAGCAGCCAGACAGTCTACGAGCAGTACTTC

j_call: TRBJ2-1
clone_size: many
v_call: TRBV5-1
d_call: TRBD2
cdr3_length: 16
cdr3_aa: CASSLFPSGRAGEQFF
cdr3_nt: TGCGCCAGCAGCTTGTTCCCTAGCGGGAGGGCTGGTGAGCAGTTCTTC

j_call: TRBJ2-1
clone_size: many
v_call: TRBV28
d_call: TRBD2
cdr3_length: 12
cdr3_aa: CASSFGRHEQFF
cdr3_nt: TGTGCCAGCAGTTTCGGGAGGCATGAGCAGTTCTTC

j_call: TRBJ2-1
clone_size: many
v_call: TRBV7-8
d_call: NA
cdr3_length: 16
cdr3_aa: CASSLEGPSSYNEQFF
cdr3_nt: TGTGCCAGCAGCTTAGAAGGCCCAAGCTCCTACAATGAGCAGTTCTTC

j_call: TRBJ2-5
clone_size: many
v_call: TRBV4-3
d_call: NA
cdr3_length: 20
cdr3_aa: CASSQKLSDRPYTREETQYF
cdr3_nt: TGCGCCAGCAGCCAAAAATTGAGCGACAGACCATATACCAGGGAAGAGACCCAGTACTTC

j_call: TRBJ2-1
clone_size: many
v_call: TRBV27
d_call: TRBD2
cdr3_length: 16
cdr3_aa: CASSSLGVAGYNEQFF
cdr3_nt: TGTGCCAGCAGTTCACTCGGGGTAGCGGGCTACAATGAGCAGTTCTTC

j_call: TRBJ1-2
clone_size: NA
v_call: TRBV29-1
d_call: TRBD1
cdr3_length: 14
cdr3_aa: CSGTGQGEGHGYTF
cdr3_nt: TGCAGCGGTACGGGACAGGGAGAAGGGCATGGCTACACCTTC

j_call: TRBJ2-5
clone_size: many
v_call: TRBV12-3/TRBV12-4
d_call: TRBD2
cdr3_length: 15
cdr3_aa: CASTPSSGLQETQYF
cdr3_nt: TGTGCCAGCACCCCCTCTAGCGGACTCCAAGAGACCCAGTACTTC

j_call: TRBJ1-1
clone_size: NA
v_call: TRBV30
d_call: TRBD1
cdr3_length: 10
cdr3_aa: CAWGQGEAFF
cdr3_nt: TGTGCCTGGGGACAGGGTGAAGCTTTCTTT

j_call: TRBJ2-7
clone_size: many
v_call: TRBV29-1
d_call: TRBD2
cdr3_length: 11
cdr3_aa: CSGTSAYEQYF
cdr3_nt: TGCAGCGGGACTAGCGCCTACGAGCAGTACTTC

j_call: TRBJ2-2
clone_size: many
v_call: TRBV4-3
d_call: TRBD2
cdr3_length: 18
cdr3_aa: CASSQALAGGPSTGELFF
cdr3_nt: TGCGCCAGCAGCCAAGCCTTAGCGGGAGGGCCGAGCACCGGGGAGCTGTTTTTT

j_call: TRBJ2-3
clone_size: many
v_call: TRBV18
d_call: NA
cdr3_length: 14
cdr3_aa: CASSPWVTTDTQYF
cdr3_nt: TGTGCCAGCTCACCATGGGTCACCACAGATACGCAGTATTTT

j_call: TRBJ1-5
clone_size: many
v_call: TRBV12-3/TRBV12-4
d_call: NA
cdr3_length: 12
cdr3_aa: CASSLDDQPQHF
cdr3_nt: TGTGCCAGCAGTTTAGATGATCAGCCCCAGCATTTT

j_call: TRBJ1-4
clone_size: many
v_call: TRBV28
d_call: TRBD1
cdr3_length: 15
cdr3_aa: CASSLRPTGVKKLFF
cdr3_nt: TGTGCCAGCAGTTTAAGACCGACAGGGGTCAAAAAACTGTTTTTT

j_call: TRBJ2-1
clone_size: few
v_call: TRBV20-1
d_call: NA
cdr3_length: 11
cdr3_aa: CSATGYNEQFF
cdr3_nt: TGCAGTGCTACCGGGTACAATGAGCAGTTCTTC

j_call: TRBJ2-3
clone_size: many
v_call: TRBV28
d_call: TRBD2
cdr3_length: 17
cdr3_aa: CASSRPPGLAGRDTQYF
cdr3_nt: TGTGCCAGCAGTCGACCGCCGGGACTAGCGGGACGAGATACGCAGTATTTT

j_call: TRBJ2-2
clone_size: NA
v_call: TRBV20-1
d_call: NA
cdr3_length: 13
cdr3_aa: CSAKMTSTGELFF
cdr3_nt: TGCAGTGCTAAGATGACCAGTACCGGGGAGCTGTTTTTT

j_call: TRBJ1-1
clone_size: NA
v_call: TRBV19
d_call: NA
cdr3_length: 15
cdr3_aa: CASGNPGVLNTEAFF
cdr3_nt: TGTGCCAGTGGGAACCCAGGGGTGTTGAACACTGAAGCTTTCTTT

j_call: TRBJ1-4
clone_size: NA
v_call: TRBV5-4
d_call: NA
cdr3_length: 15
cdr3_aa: CASSRRQDSNEKLFF
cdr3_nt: TGTGCCAGCAGCCGACGACAGGACTCTAATGAAAAACTGTTTTTT

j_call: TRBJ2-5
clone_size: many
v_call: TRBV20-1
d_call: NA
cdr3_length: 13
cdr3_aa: CSATRVTKETQYF
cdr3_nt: TGCAGTGCTACCCGGGTTACGAAGGAGACCCAGTACTTC

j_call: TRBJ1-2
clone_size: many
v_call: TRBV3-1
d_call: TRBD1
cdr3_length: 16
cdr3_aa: CASSQDRWQGAGGYTF
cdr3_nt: TGTGCCAGCAGCCAAGATCGTTGGCAGGGGGCAGGGGGCTACACCTTC

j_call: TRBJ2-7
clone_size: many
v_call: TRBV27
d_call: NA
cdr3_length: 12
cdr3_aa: CASSPGQYEQYF
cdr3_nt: TGTGCCAGCAGTCCAGGGCAATACGAGCAGTACTTC

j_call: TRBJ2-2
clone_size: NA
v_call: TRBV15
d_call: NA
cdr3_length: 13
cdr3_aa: CATSRETTGELFF
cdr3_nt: TGTGCCACCAGCAGAGAAACGACCGGGGAGCTGTTTTTT

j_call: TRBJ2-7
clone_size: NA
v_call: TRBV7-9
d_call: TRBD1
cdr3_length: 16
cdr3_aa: CASSFRGQGAVNEQYF
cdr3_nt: TGTGCCAGCAGCTTCCGGGGACAGGGGGCTGTCAACGAGCAGTACTTC